This T cell receptor beta chain is from a study of monozygotic twins with inflammatory bowel disease. Details on this clonotype: Its antigen is still unknown.

Overall study results and limits: IBD patients showed reduced TCRbeta diversity (inverse Simpson) versus healthy co-twins. Data gave no support to a single strong signal or clonotype associated with IBD.

Through template switching, UMIs that included a 6-nucleotide sample barcode were added. For each CDR3 protein, TCRdb gives one entry from its re-call of the 5' RACE reads, without DNA. The repertoire table contains around 40,000 distinct CDR3 sequences. RNA in its total form was extracted from whole blood, and T cells were not sorted. Germline CDR1 reads SGHDN; CDR2 reads FVKESK. This CDR3 comprises 16 residues. The gene calls are TRBV14 and TRBJ2-5. The TCR originated in a human donor with ulcerative colitis or Crohn's disease, or a healthy co-twin of an affected twin (not recorded which). Sequencing input: blood. This CDR3 is CASSQDMSEYQETQYF.